This T cell receptor (beta chain) derives from a study of cytomegalovirus exposure and HLA in healthy donors. The CDR3 runs to 19 residues. Per the germline V gene, CDR1 is GTSNPN and CDR2 is SVGIG (reference sequence). V gave up 0 bases and J gave up 1 base; unmatched junction bases: 14. As to this clone: Its antigen is still unknown.

It was with 60 Vbeta and 13 Jbeta primers that the PCR ran. How the authors handled the data: Approximately 10 million shared chains were among approximately 80 million unique TCR beta chains counted in a later analysis. This table comes from immunoSEQ multiplex PCR, and its TCRdb copy is limited to in-frame clones, with some not included. That table supplies the V and J calls and clone size; D and trimming were determined from the DNA. Of tens of thousands of clones listed, 84% were seen once; the top ten hold 5.6%. Study-level points and caveats: In a later analysis, V- and J-gene trimming of beta chains associated with a DCLRE1C missense variant, replicated independently.

This sequence joins TRBV30 and TRBJ2-1, with 8 bases lining up with TRBD2. The TCR comes from a woman younger than 30 in good health and CMV-seropositive. Sequencing was performed on PBMCs. CDR3: CAWSVYPPNSGTSYNEQFF. In nucleotides, the CDR3 is TGTGCCTGGAGTGTATATCCCCCCAATAGCGGGACATCCTACAATGAGCAGTTCTTC.